This T cell receptor (beta chain) was found in a study of tissue T cells after allogeneic stem cell transplantation. The table lists this clone with a few counts. What it binds is not known. Here the gene names and germline are mouse. The missing CDR3 end, 1 residue past where the read stops, is filled in from the germline J gene. Other DNA sequences from this sample encode an identical CDR3 as well. Stated time point: mouse harvest day 14 after allogeneic transplant. Mouse grafts combined 10^7 T-cell-depleted bone marrow cells with 10^6 splenic CD5+ T cells. Tissues came from B6→BALB/c major-mismatch GVHD mice at day 7 or 14. This CDR3 has 13 amino acids. The junction had 5 bases not matched to a gene; V was cut back by 2 bases and J by 7 bases. Germline V gives CDR1 FNHDT, CDR2 SITEND (reference sequence). Study-wide results and caveats: Anatomically similar tissues had similar TCR repertoires within each patient.

Sequenced by immunoSEQ multiplex PCR; TCRdb stores in-frame clones only, minus some. The sample consists of 4,500 to 5,000 clones, 49% of them appearing once. The sample taken for sequencing was lymph node tissue. The receptor was isolated from a female BALB/c mouse given C57BL/6 T cells with graft-versus-host disease after an allogeneic hematopoietic cell transplant. The chain links TRBV19 to TRBJ2-7, with 8 nucleotides matching TRBD2. The CDR3 sequence: CASSMGGAGEQYF. CDR3 DNA (partial): TGTGCCAGCAGTATGGGGGGGGCGGGGGAACAGTAC.